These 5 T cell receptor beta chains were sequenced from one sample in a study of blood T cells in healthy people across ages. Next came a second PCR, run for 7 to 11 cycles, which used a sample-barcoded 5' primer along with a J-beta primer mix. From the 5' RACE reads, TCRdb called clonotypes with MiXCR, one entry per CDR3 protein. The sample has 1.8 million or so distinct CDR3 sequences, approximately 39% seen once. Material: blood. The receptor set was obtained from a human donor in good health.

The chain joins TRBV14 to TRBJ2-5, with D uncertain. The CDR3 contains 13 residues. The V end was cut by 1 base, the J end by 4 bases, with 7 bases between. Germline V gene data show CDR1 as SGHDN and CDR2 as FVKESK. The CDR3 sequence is CASSQVRRETQYF. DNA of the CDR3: TGTGCCAGCAGCCAAGTACGAAGAGAGACCCAGTACTTC.

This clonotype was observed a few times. The CDR3 loop reads CASSYGLGNEDTQYF. The CDR3 DNA reads as TGTGCCAGCAGTTACGGGTTGGGGAACGAGGATACGCAGTATTTT. The V call is TRBV6-2 or TRBV6-3, the J call TRBJ2-3; D ambiguous. Between the trimmed V and J ends, which lost 2 bases and 6 bases, there was a span of 15 bases. Germline V lookup: CDR1 MNHEY, CDR2 SVGEGT. The CDR3 runs 15 residues.

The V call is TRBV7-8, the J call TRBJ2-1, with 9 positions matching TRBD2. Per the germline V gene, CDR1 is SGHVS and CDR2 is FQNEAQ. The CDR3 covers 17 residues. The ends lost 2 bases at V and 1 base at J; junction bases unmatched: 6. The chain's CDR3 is CASSLYRAGGSYNEQFF. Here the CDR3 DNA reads TGTGCCAGCAGCTTATATAGGGCGGGGGGGTCCTACAATGAGCAGTTCTTC.

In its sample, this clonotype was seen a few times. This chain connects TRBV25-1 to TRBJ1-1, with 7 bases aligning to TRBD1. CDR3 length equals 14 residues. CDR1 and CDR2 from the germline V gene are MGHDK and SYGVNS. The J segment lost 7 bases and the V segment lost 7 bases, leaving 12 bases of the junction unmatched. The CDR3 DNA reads TGTGCCAGCACAAATCGAGGGGGCGTAGGTGAAGCTTTCTTT. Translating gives CASTNRGGVGEAFF. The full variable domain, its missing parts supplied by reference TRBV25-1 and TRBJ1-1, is EADIYQTPRYLVIGTGKKITLECSQTMGHDKMYWYQQDPGMELHLIHYSYGVNSTEKGDLSSESTVSRIRTEHFPLTLESARPSHTSQYLCASTNRGGVGEAFFGQGTRLTVV.

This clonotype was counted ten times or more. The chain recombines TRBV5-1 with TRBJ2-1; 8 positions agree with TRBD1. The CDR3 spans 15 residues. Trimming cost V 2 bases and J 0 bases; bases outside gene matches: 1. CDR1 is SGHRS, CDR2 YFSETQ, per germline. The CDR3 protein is CASSFGQGSYNEQFF. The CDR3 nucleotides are TGCGCCAGCAGCTTCGGACAGGGCTCCTACAATGAGCAGTTCTTC. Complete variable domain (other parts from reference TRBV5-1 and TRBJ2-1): KAGVTQTPRYLIKTRGQQVTLSCSPISGHRSVSWYQQTPGQGLQFLFEYFSETQRNKGNFPGRFSGRQFSNSRSEMNVSTLELGDSALYLCASSFGQGSYNEQFFGPGTRLTVL.